This T cell receptor (beta chain) was retrieved from a study of T-cell reconstitution after alpha-beta-depleted transplantation in children. Study observations and caveats: Newly produced T cells mostly accounted for T-cell counts and diversity one year post-transplant. It was reported that alpha-beta T cells came from several hundred expanded graft clones (about two months after transplant). Surviving thymic progenitors and recipient T cells were the source of high TCRbeta diversity at day 60 in some patients.

This clonotype was detected many times. Its specificity is unknown. Trimming at V came to 7 bases and at J to 2 bases, leaving 9 bases not matched to a gene. Per germline, CDR1 ENHRY and CDR2 SYGVKD. CDR3 length: 15 residues. Unique molecular identifiers were used to barcode this TCRbeta library. TCRdb re-called the PCR reads with MiXCR, one entry per CDR3 protein. The sample records about 300,000 distinct CDR3 sequences, less than 9.5% being singletons. The receptor's source is a female patient younger than 10 who had a stem cell transplant for Fanconi anemia, so the T cells may come from the graft donor. The starting material was peripheral blood, obtained 360 days after TCRalphabeta/CD19-depleted stem cell transplant. The chain is built from TRBV10-3 and TRBJ2-7, with TRBD1 matching 9 bases. In DNA form, the CDR3 reads TGTGCCATCACTGAACCGGGACAGGGTCCCTACGAGCAGTACTTC. Its translation: CAITEPGQGPYEQYF.